This T cell receptor (beta chain) originates from a study of shared clonotypes between healthy human individuals. CDR3 length: 15 amino acids. Per the germline V gene, CDR1 is SGDLS and CDR2 is YYNGEE. V lost 1 base and J 2 bases, leaving 9 bases between the germline ends. It was into CD45RA+ naive and CD45RA-negative memory subsets that the CD4+ cells were split. Repertoires were generated with immunoSEQ multiplex PCR, while TCRdb's copy carries only in-frame clones and drops some. The data hold 1.6 million or so clones, with about 98.5% observed a single time. The receptor was derived from a man younger than 45 in good health. Sequencing was performed on naive CD4+ T cells sorted from blood. Subset here: CD45RA+ positively selected. The chain recombines TRBV9 with TRBJ2-2; no definite D call. CDR3 nucleotides: TGTGCCAGCAGCGTACGCGCCGGCAACACCGGGGAGCTGTTTTTT. Protein sequence: CASSVRAGNTGELFF.